This TCR beta chain originates from a study of shared clonotypes between healthy human individuals (TCRdb year 2020). Context from the whole study: The cohort comprised two women and three men aged 18 to 49 years. Per donor, leukapheresis produced somewhere between about 0.94 and 10 billion PBMCs. To estimate repertoire size and how much clonotypes are shared between individuals, the study performed deep sequencing of blood TCR repertoires from 4 to 6 healthy adults. Per donor, three plates each were used for CD4 naive and CD4 memory, two for CD8 naive, and one for CD8 memory. Libraries were prepared and TCR repertoires were sequenced by different laboratories using diverse techniques, in order to increase sequencing depth and limit assay-specific biases. Overall study results and their limits: Sampling was limited to blood, and TCR repertoires in tissue likely differ from TCR repertoires in blood. Naive subsets generally had larger estimated clonotype richness than memory subsets did. Around 5% of naive CD4, 3.5% of naive CD8, roughly 2.4% of memory CD4, and 0.35% to 0.4% of memory CD8 clonotypes were shared across four donors. Because the study included a small number of donors, the genetic and exposure-history diversity represented was limited. Even with the large sequencing depth, rarefaction of the sorted-subset datasets indicated that sequencing was incomplete. Compared with non-shared clonotypes, clonotypes shared by all four sorted-subset donors had higher generation probabilities. Based on pairwise subsampling, the degree of clonotype sharing among donors was expected to be affected by sequencing depth.

At the junction V is shortened by 2 bases and J by 6 bases, with 8 bases in between. The CDR3 runs 12 amino acids, cysteine and phenylalanine included. Only the CDR3 DNA is retained, 36 bases long and in frame from the first base. Per the germline V gene, SGHVS is the CDR1 and FNYEAQ is the CDR2. To note about this clone: No cognate antigen has been identified for it. Within one base of it there is no much larger clone, and no base qualities were kept.

Using the deep immunoSEQ assay, multiplex PCR amplified TCR CDR3 regions from genomic DNA. Extracted genomic DNA from each cell subset was spread evenly across all wells of several immunoSEQ 96-well plates, with each plate serving as a replicate. For sorted subsets, roughly 200 ng genomic DNA, equal to 30,000 to 35,000 T cell genomes, was loaded into each replicate PCR. The purified libraries were quantified using a Qubit 3.0 fluorometer, sized with a Bioanalyzer 2100, and then quantified again using the KAPA Library Quantification kit. Every immunoSEQ 96-well plate was sequenced on a dedicated single-read 150-cycle Illumina NextSeq 550 flow cell. The paper's processing steps were these. Because the immunoSEQ output included only junctional sequences and no quality scores, the filtering could not be the same as the filtering used for full-length reads. To assign V/J genes and CDR3, sequences were annotated against IMGT germline references using PyIR, a Python wrapper for IgBLAST v1.9. Reads were removed for weak V/J assignments (E-value above 1e-6), missing CDR3, stop codons, out-of-frame junctions, or ambiguous translated residues. V3J clonotypes were defined as sequences sharing the same inferred V gene, J gene, and CDR3 amino acid sequence. To compute the percentage overlap between repertoires, the number of shared unique clonotypes was divided by the size of the smaller repertoire. RTK rarefaction, the Chao1 estimator, and Recon v2.1 estimates of unobserved clonotypes were used to assess repertoire richness. For all TCRbeta clonotypes obtained by the gDNA method from a handful of donors, generation probabilities were computed with OLGA. This immuneACCESS table, as held by TCRdb, lists in-frame sequences with V and J called but not all clones. Of the missing ones, under half trace to an unresolved V gene in checked studies; the others have no known cause. The V and J calls and the clone size are those of that table, but D and trimming were determined from the DNA. The sample table shows 980,000 or so clones, and approximately 76% are seen once. 1.5% of the sample comes from the top ten.

The donors were healthy, HIV-negative adults who had no recently reported acute infections or vaccinations. Every donor was a Caucasian adult living in Nashville, Tennessee, USA. CD4+ T cells were enriched through magnetic negative selection, after which naive cells were positively selected on CD45RA and the remaining negative fraction served as the memory subset. After blood collection by leukapheresis, PBMCs were isolated using Ficoll-Histopaque density gradient centrifugation and then cryopreserved in the vapor phase of liquid nitrogen. Analytical flow cytometry was used to check the purity and quantity of each magnetically sorted T cell population. Genomic DNA was isolated from every sorted fraction and measured by UV absorbance on a Nanodrop 2000c.

This TCR was sampled from a young man in good health. Sequencing was done on a sample of memory CD4+ T cells sorted from blood. The cell subset or site label on this specimen signifies: CD45RA-negative fraction. The sequence is built from TRBV7-6 and TRBJ2-7, with the identity of the D gene unclear. CDR3 sequence: CASSLNRGEQYF. The DNA sequence reads TGTGCCAGCAGCTTAAATAGAGGCGAGCAGTACTTC. The variable domain in full, with residues beyond the CDR3 obtained from the reference TRBV7-6 and TRBJ2-7 genes, is GAGVSQSPRYKVTKRGQDVALRCDPISGHVSLYWYRQALGQGPEFLTYFNYEAQQDKSGLPNDRFSAERPEGSISTLTIQRTEQRDSAMYRCASSLNRGEQYFGPGTRLTVT.